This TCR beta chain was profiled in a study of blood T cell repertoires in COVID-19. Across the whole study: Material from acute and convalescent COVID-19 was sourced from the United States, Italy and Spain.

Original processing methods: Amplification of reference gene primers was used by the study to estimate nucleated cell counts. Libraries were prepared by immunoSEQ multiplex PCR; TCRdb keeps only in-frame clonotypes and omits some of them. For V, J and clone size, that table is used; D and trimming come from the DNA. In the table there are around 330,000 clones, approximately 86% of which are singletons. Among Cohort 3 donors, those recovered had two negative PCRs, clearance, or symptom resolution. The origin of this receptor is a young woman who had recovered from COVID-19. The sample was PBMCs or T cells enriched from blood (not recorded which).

This chain's CDR3 is CASSKINRQGFRSNQPQHF. The CDR3 DNA reads as TGTGCCAGCAGCAAGATAAATCGACAGGGGTTTCGGAGCAATCAGCCCCAGCATTTT. The chain joins TRBV21-1 to TRBJ1-5; the table's D call, TRBD1, has no DNA check behind it. TRBV21-1 is shown as a pseudogene. The CDR3 covers 19 residues.